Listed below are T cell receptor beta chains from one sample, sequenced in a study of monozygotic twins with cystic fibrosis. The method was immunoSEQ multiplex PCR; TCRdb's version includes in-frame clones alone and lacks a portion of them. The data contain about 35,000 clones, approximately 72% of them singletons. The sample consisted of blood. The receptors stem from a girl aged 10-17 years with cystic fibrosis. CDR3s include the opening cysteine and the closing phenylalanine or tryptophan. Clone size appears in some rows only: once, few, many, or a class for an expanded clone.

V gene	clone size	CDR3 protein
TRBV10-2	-	CASRPGQGVSPLHF
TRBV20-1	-	CSARVGDGYTF
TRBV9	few	CASSSGYNEQFF
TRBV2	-	CASSGGLAGGVGQETQYF
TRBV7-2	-	CASSPDRVSGANVLTF
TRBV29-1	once	CSDQRPLAGGGDEQFF
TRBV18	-	CATLLGRRTEAFF
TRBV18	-	CASSKDRVEYLSGANVLTF
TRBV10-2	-	CASRGGNEKLFF
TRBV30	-	CAWSVASGIYWETQYF
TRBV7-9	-	CASSYHGDRESGYTF
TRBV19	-	CASSVHGELFF
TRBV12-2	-	CASRGVWGPGQGSNQPQHF
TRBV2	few	CASSEVEASEQYF
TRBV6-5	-	CASSYGGGHNEQFF
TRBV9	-	CASSIGLAGYEQFF
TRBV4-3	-	CASSRTGTRVYNEQFF
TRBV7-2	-	CASSLWTSGAGDEQYF
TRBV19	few	CASSISSGRAMTKNIQYF
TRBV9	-	CASSVGSLGLTDTQYF
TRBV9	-	CASSPLGPLDTQYF
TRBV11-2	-	CASSLLVQGGTYEQYF
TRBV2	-	CASSAKGYEQYF
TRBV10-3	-	CAISEFYWDRVSLYSNQPQHF
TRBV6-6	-	CASSRGGSSMAFF
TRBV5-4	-	CASSWKTGSPNTEAFF
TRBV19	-	CASSVPRETGYTF
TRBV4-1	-	CASSQGRGGEQFF
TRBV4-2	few	CASSPNLLAETQYF
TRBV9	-	CASSVGQWGNTEAFF
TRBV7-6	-	CASSSGRDTQYF
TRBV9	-	CASSVAGTGAETQYF